This TCR beta chain was identified during a study of cytomegalovirus exposure and HLA in healthy donors. A multiplex PCR was run with 60 Vbeta primers and 13 Jbeta primers. Produced via immunoSEQ multiplex PCR; TCRdb's table is partial and in-frame only. The sample has around 71,000 clones; roughly 60% are singletons. CDR3 size: 15 residues. J gave up 3 bases and V 1 base, and 3 bases lay outside the gene matches. Germline loops: CDR1 LGHNT, CDR2 FRNRAP. Sequenced input: PBMCs. The chain joins TRBV12-5 to TRBJ2-3, with TRBD2 identical over 8 bases. The TCR was taken from a man aged 25 to 40 in good health and CMV-seropositive. CDR3 sequence: CASGLGTGGTDTQYF. The CDR3 region has the DNA TGTGCTAGTGGTTTGGGGACGGGGGGGACAGATACGCAGTATTTT. Filled out from reference TRBV12-5 and TRBJ2-3, the complete variable domain reads DARVTQTPRHKVTEMGQEVTMRCQPILGHNTVFWYRQTMMQGLELLAYFRNRAPLDDSGMPKDRFSAEMPDATLATLKIQPSEPRDSAVYFCASGLGTGGTDTQYFGPGTRLTVL.